This T cell receptor beta chain was profiled in a study of shared clonotypes between healthy human individuals. Study at large: The study enrolled a couple of women and a few men aged 18 to 49. Whole-study findings and limits: In contrast to clonotypes shared by all four donors, non-shared clonotypes had lower generation probabilities. When naive CD4 clonotypes were compared across a handful of donors, about 4.8% were shared.

Method: immunoSEQ multiplex PCR; TCRdb's copy keeps in-frame clones and lacks some. The profile shows some 2 million clones, roughly 95% of them singletons. Healthy HIV-negative adults without recent acute infections or vaccinations served as donors. V dropped 7 bases and J dropped 2 bases, with 11 bases sitting between them. The CDR3 sequence is 12 residues long. The germline V gene encodes CDR1 GTSNPN and CDR2 SVGIG (reference sequence). For this clone: Its antigen remains unknown.

The sequence derives from a man between 18 and 35 years old in good health. This chain connects TRBV30 to TRBJ2-5; possible D gene TRBD1, 6 bases. Specimen: naive CD4+ T cells sorted from blood. Specified subset: CD45RA+ positively selected. The CDR3 bases are TGTGCCTTTAGCAGGGGACAAGAGACCCAGTACTTC. This sequence encodes CAFSRGQETQYF. Combining the CDR3 with reference TRBV30 and TRBJ2-5 gives the whole variable domain SQTIHQWPATLVQPVGSPLSLECTVEGTSNPNLYWYRQAAGRGLQLLFYSVGIGQISSEVPQNLSASRPQDRQFILSSKKLLLSDSGFYLCAFSRGQETQYFGPGTRLLVL.